This entry describes one T cell receptor (beta chain). No antigen is known for it. With the 5' RACE reads reprocessed, TCRdb shows one record per CDR3 protein and no DNA. This listing includes 300,000 to 500,000 distinct CDR3 sequences. The data stem from a study of T cells expressing NK-cell markers. Study information: Sequenced donors, eight in total, included seven who were HCMV-seropositive and one who was seronegative. Study-wide findings and caveats: It is unclear if expanded NKG2C-expressing clones target HCMV antigens. The dominant NKG2C+ clonotypes represented about 1.0-7.0% of CD8+ T cells in five or six donors.

The length of the CDR3 is 14 residues. Germline-derived CDR1 and CDR2 are MNHNS and SASEGT. Sequencing was performed on blood T cells: a sorted CD56 or NKG2C T cell subset, CD4+ or CD8+ T cells, or bulk PBMC T cells (not recorded which). V and J are TRBV6-1 and TRBJ1-4; no DNA is available, so the TRBD1 call from TCRdb remains unchecked. The sequence was collected from a woman aged 50 to 60 in good health. CDR3: CASRPTGYNEKLFF.